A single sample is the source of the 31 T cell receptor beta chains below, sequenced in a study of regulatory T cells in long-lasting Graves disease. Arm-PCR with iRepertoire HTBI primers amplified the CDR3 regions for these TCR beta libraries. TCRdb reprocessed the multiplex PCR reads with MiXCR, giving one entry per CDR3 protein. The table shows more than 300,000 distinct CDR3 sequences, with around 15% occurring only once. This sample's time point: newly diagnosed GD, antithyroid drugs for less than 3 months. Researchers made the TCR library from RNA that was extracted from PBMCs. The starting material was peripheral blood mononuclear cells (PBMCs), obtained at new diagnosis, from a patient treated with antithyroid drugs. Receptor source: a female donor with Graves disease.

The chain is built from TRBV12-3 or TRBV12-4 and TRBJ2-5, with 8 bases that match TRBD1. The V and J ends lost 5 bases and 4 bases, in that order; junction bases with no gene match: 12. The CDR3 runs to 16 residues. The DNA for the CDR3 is TGTGCCAGCAGTCCGACAGGGGAGAGGAGGCGAGAGACCCAGTACTTC. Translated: CASSPTGERRRETQYF.

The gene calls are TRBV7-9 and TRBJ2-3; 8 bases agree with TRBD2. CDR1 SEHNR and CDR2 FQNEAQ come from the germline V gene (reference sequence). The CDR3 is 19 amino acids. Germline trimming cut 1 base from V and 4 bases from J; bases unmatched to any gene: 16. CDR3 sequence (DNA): TGTGCCAGCAGCTTAGACCTACCCCCTCAAGCGGGAGACCCAGATACGCAGTATTTT. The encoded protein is CASSLDLPPQAGDPDTQYF. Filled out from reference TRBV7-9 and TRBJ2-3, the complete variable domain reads DTGVSQNPRHKITKRGQNVTFRCDPISEHNRLYWYRQTLGQGPEFLTYFQNEAQLEKSRLLSDRFSAERPKGSFSTLEIQRTEQGDSAMYLCASSLDLPPQAGDPDTQYFGPGTRLTVL.

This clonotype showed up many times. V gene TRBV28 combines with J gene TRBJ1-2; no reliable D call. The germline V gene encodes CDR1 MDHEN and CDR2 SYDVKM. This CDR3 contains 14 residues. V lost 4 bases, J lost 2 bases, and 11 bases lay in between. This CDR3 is CASSWEPGNYGYTF. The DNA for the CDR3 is TGTGCCAGCAGTTGGGAACCGGGAAACTATGGCTACACCTTC.

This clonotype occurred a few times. CDR3 sequence (DNA): TGTGCCAGCAGACAGGGACTTCACAATGAGCAGTTCTTC. It translates to CASRQGLHNEQFF. V gene TRBV7-2 combines with J gene TRBJ2-1, with D perhaps TRBD1 or TRBD2 (6 bases each). Per germline, CDR1 SGHTA and CDR2 FQGNSA. The CDR3 runs 13 residues. Trimming stripped 6 bases from V and 5 bases from J, with 11 bases between.

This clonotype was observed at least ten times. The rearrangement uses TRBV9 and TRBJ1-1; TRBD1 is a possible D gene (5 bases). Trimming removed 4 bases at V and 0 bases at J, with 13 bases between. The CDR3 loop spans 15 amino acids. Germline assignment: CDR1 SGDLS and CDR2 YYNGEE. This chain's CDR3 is CASSPGGELNTEAFF. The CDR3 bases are TGTGCCAGCAGCCCGGGGGGGGAACTGAACACTGAAGCTTTCTTT.

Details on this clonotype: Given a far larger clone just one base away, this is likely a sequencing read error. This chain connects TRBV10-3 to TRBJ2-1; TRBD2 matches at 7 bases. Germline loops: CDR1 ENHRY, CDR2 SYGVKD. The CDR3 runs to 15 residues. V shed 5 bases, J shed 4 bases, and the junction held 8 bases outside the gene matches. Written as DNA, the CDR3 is TGTGCCATCAGTTTGAAGCGGGAAACATACAATGAGCAGTTCTTC. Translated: CAISLKRETYNEQFF.

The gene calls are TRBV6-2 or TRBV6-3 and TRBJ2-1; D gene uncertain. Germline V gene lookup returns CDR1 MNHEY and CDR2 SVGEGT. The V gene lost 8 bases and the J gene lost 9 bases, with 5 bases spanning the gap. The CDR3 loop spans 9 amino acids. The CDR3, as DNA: TGTGCCAGCGGTATTGAGCAGTTCTTC. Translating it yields CASGIEQFF.

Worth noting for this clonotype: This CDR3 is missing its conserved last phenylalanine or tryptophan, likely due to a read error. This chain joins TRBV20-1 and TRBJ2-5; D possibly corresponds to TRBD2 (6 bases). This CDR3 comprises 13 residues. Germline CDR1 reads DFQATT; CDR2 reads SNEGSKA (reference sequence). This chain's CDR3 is CRAGVWGVETQYL. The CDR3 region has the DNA TGCAGGGCCGGAGTTTGGGGGGTCGAGACCCAGTACCTC.

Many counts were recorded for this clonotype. Here the CDR3 reads CASSQITGNYGYTF. The CDR3 DNA reads as TGCGCCAGCAGCCAAATCACAGGGAACTATGGCTACACCTTC. The rearrangement uses TRBV4-3 and TRBJ1-2; possibly TRBD1 for D (6 bases). The CDR3 is made up of 14 amino acids. Trimming stripped 2 bases from V and 2 bases from J, with 9 bases between. Germline CDR1 reads LGHNA; CDR2 reads YSLEER.

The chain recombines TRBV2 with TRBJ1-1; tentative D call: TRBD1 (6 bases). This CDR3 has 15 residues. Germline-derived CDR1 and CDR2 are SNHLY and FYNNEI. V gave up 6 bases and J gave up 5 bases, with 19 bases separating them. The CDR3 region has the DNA TGTGCCAGCAGGGGGACGAGCAGGGGAGAGACTGAAGCTTTCTTT. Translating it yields CASRGTSRGETEAFF.

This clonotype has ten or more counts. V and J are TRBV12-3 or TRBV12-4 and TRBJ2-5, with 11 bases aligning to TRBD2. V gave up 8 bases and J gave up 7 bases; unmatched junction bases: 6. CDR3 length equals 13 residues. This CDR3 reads CASLIAGGGTQYF. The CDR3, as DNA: TGTGCCAGCCTCATAGCGGGGGGGGGGACCCAGTACTTC.

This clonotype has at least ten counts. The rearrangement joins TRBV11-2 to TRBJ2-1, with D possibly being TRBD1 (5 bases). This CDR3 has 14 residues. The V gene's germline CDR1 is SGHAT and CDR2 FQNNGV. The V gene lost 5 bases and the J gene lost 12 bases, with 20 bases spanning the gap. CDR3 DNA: TGTGCCAGCAGCCCGAGTAACAGGTTCCACGGGCAGTTCTTC. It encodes CASSPSNRFHGQFF.

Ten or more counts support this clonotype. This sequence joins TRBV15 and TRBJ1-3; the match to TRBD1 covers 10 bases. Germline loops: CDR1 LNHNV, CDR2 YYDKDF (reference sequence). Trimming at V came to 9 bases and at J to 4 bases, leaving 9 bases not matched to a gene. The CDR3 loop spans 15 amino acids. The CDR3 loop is CATKRDRGFGNTIYF. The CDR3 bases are TGTGCCACGAAAAGGGACAGGGGATTCGGAAACACCATATATTTT.

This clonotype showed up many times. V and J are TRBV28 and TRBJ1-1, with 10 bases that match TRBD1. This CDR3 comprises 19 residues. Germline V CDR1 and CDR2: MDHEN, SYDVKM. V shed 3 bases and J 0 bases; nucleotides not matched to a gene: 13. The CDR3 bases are TGTGCCAGCAGTTTTAGGGTGACAGGGGGCTTGGACATGAACACTGAAGCTTTCTTT. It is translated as CASSFRVTGGLDMNTEAFF.

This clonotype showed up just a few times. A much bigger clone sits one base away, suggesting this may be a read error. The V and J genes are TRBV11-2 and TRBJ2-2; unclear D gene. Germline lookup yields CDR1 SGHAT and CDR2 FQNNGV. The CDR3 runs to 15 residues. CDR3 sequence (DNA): TGTGCCAGCGGCTTTACGGCGCCCGGAGACCGGGAGCTGTTTTTT. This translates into CASGFTAPGDRELFF.

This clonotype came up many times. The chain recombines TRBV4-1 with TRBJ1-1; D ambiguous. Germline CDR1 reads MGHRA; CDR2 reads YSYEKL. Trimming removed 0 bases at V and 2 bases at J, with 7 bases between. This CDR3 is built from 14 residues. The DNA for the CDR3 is TGCGCCAGCAGCCAAGATATAGGCAACACTGAAGCTTTCTTT. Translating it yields CASSQDIGNTEAFF.

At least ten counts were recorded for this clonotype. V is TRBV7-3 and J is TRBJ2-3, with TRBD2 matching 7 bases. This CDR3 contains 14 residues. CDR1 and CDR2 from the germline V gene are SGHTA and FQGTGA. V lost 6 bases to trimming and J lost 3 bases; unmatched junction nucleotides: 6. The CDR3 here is CASSGGRRTDTQYF. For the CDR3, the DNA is TGTGCCAGCAGTGGCGGGAGACGGACAGATACGCAGTATTTT.

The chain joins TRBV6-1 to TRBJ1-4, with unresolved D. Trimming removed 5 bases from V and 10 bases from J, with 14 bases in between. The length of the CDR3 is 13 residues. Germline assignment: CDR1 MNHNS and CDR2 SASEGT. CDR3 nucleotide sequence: TGTGCCAGCAGTAGGGCCCGACCCGGAAAACTGTTTTTT. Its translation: CASSRARPGKLFF.

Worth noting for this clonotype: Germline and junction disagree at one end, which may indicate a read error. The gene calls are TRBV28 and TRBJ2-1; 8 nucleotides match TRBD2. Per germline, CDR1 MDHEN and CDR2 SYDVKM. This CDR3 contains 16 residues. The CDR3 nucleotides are TGTGTCAGCAGTTTAATGTACGGGGGGGCGAGAAATGAGCAGTTCTTC. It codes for CVSSLMYGGARNEQFF.

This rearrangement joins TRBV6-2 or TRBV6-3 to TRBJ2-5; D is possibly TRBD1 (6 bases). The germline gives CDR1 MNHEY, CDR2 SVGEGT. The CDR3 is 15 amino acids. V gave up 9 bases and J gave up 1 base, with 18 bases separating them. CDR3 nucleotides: TGTGCCAGTTGGGCGGCCGGACAGACCCAAGAGACCCAGTACTTC. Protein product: CASWAAGQTQETQYF.

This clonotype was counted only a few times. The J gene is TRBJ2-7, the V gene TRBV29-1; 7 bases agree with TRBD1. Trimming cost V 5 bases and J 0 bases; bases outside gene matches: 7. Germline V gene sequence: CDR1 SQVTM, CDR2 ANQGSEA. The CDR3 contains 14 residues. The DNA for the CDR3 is TGCAGCGTTATGAGGGACAGAAGCTCCTACGAGCAGTACTTC. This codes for CSVMRDRSSYEQYF.

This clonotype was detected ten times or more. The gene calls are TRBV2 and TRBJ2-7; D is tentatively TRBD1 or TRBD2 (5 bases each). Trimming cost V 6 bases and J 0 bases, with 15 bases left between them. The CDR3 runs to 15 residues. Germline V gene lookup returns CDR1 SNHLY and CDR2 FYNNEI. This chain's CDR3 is CASSARDLSSYEQYF. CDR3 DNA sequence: TGTGCCAGCAGCGCCAGGGACCTAAGCTCCTACGAGCAGTACTTC.

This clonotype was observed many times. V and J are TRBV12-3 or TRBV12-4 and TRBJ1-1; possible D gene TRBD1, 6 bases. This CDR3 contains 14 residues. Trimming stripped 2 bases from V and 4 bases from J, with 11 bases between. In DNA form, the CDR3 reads TGTGCCAGCAGTTTACAACAGGGTTCCACTGAAGCTTTCTTT. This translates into CASSLQQGSTEAFF.

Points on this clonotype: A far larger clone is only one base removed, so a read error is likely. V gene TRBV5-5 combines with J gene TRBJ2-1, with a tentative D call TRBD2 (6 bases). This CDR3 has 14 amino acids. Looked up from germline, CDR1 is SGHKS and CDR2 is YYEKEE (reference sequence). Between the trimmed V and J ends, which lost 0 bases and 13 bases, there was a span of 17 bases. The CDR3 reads CASSLGGGHETQFF. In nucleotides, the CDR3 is TGTGCCAGCAGCTTGGGGGGAGGTCACGAGACCCAGTTCTTC. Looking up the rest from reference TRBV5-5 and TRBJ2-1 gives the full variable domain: DAGVTQSPTHLIKTRGQQVTLRCSPISGHKSVSWYQQVLGQGPQFIFQYYEKEERGRGNFPDRFSARQFPNYSSELNVNALLLGDSALYLCASSLGGGHETQFFGPGTRLTVL.

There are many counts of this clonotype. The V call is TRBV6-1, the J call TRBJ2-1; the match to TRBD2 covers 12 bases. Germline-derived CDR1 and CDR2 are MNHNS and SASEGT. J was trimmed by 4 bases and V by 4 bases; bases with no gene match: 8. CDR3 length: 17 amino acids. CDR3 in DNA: TGTGCCAGCAGTGGACTAGCGGGGGCCTATAATTACAATGAGCAGTTCTTC. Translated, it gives CASSGLAGAYNYNEQFF.

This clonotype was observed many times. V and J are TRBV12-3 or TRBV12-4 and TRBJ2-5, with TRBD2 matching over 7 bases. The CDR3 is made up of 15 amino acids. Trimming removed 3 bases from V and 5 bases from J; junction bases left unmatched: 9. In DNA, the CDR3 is TGTGCCAGCAGTTTTACAGGACTAGTCCACGAGACCCAGTACTTC. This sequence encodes CASSFTGLVHETQYF.

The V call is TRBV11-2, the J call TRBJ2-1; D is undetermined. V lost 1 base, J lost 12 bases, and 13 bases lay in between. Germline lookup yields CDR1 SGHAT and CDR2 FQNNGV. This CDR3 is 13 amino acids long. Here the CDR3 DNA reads TGTGCCAGCAGCTTAGGGTTCGCCTGGGGGCAGTTCTTC. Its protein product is CASSLGFAWGQFF. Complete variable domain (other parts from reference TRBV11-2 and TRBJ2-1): EAGVAQSPRYKIIEKRQSVAFWCNPISGHATLYWYQQILGQGPKLLIQFQNNGVVDDSQLPKDRFSAERLKGVDSTLKIQPAKLEDSAVYLCASSLGFAWGQFFGPGTRLTVL.

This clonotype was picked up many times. CDR3 region: CASSLAGPVGSYEQYF. DNA of the CDR3: TGTGCCAGCAGTTTGGCAGGGCCCGTCGGCTCCTACGAGCAGTACTTC. The chain couples TRBV27 to TRBJ2-7; TRBD1 might be the D (5 bases). V gave up 3 bases and J gave up 0 bases, with 15 bases separating them. This CDR3 comprises 16 residues. Germline assignment: CDR1 MNHEY and CDR2 SMNVEV (reference sequence).

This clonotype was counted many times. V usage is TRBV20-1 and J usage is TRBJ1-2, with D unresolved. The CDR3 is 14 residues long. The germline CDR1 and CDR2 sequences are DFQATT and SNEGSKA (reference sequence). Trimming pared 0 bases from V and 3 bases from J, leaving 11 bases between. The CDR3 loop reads CSAREHLRDYGYTF. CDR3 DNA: TGCAGTGCTAGAGAACATTTGCGCGACTATGGCTACACCTTC.

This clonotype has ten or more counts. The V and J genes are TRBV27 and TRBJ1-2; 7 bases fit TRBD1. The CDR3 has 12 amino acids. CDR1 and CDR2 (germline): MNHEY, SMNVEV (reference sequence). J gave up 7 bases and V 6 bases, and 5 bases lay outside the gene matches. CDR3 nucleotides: TGTGCCAGCAGGGAGGGGGCGCGTGGCTACACCTTC. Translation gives CASREGARGYTF.

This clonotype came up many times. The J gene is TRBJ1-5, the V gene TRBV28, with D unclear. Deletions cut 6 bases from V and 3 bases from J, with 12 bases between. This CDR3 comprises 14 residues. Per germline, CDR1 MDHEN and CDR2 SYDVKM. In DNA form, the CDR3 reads TGTGCCAGCAGGCCCAACAGCTACAATCAGCCCCAGCATTTT. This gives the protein CASRPNSYNQPQHF.